The 8 T cell receptor beta chains given below trace back to one sample, sequenced in a study of blood T cell repertoires in COVID-19. The repertoire was sequenced with immunoSEQ multiplex PCR; TCRdb's copy has only in-frame clones and lacks some. This repertoire shows around 95,000 clones, just under 80% found once; its top ten account for around a third. Specimen: peripheral blood. Receptor source: an older man with active or convalescent COVID-19.

This chain connects TRBV28 to TRBJ2-7; the match to TRBD1 covers 8 bases. Germline CDR1 and CDR2: MDHEN and SYDVKM. V dropped 0 bases and J dropped 2; count of bases not matched to a gene: 6. The CDR3 covers 16 residues. CDR3 nucleotides: TGTGCCAGCAGTTTATGGGGAACGGGACAGGCCTACGAGCAGTACTTC. Amino acids: CASSLWGTGQAYEQYF.

This chain uses TRBV19 with TRBJ1-1; no firm D call. The CDR3 has 13 residues. The germline CDR1 and CDR2 sequences are LNHDA and SQIVND (reference sequence). Trimming left V 5 bases short and J 2 bases short, with 9 bases between. This CDR3 is CASSRTVNTEAFF. The DNA of the CDR3 is TGTGCCAGTAGTCGCACAGTTAACACTGAAGCTTTCTTT.

This rearrangement joins TRBV4-3 to TRBJ2-7, with 9 bases matching TRBD2. Unmatched junction bases numbered 9, after V lost 4 bases and J lost 2 bases. The CDR3 has 16 amino acids. Germline CDR1 LGHNA, CDR2 YSLEER. This CDR3 reads CASSRLEAGGTYEQYF. CDR3 in DNA: TGCGCCAGCAGCCGTCTCGAGGCGGGGGGGACCTACGAGCAGTACTTC.

This sequence joins TRBV5-6 and TRBJ1-5; the D gene is possibly TRBD1 (5 bases). V lost 1 base to trimming and J lost 0 bases, with 8 bases between them. The germline V gene encodes CDR1 SGHDT and CDR2 YYEEEE. There are 15 residues in the CDR3. CDR3: CASSLSGDSNQPQHF. The DNA for the CDR3 is TGTGCCAGCAGCTTGTCGGGGGATAGCAATCAGCCCCAGCATTTT.

The chain employs TRBV27 and TRBJ1-5, with TRBD1 matching 7 bases. The CDR3 spans 15 residues. Trimming removed 5 bases from V and 0 bases from J; junction bases left unmatched: 4. Looked up from germline, CDR1 is MNHEY and CDR2 is SMNVEV (reference sequence). The CDR3 DNA sequence: TGTGCCAGCAGTCGGACAGGATATAGCAATCAGCCCCAGCATTTT. This sequence encodes CASSRTGYSNQPQHF.

The V gene is TRBV4-2, the J gene TRBJ2-7; 13 bases fit TRBD2. Unmatched junction bases numbered 2, after V lost 3 bases and J lost 3 bases. Germline V gene lookup returns CDR1 LGHNA and CDR2 YNFKEQ. The CDR3 is 15 residues long. CDR3 DNA sequence: TGTGCCAGCAGCCAGGGGACTAGCGGGAACTACGAGCAGTACTTC. It encodes CASSQGTSGNYEQYF.

This chain uses TRBV7-8 with TRBJ1-4; D might be TRBD1 (6 bases). Germline-derived CDR1 and CDR2 are SGHVS and FQNEAQ. The CDR3 length is 14 residues. Trimming shortened V by 5 bases and J by 7 bases, and 14 bases separated the two germline ends. Written as DNA, the CDR3 is TGTGCCAGCAGCCGAGGACAGACGCGTGAAAAACTGTTTTTT. Its translation: CASSRGQTREKLFF.

This clone has just a few counts. V gene TRBV4-3 combines with J gene TRBJ2-7; 8 bases are a match to TRBD1. CDR1 and CDR2 from the germline V gene are LGHNA and YSLEER. V was clipped by 5 bases and J by 0 bases; unmatched bases: 6. The length of the CDR3 is 15 residues. The CDR3 DNA reads as TGCGCCAGCAGCACCGGGACAGGAGGCTCCTACGAGCAGTACTTC. Amino acid sequence: CASSTGTGGSYEQYF.